Below are 19 T cell receptor beta chains sequenced from a single sample in a study of identical twins. Via MiXCR, TCRdb re-called the 5' RACE reads, giving one row per CDR3 protein. In the table there are about 900,000 distinct CDR3 sequences, approximately 13% of which are singletons. The data were also submitted as part of a second study, on yellow fever vaccine responses in identical twins.

Input material: PBMCs. These receptors originate from a young woman in good health.

The genes are TRBV6-5 and TRBJ2-7, with 12 positions matching TRBD1. Germline CDR1 MNHEY, CDR2 SVGAGI. Losses at the gene ends were 0 bases for V and 4 bases for J; bases not matched to a gene: 4. The CDR3 totals 16 residues. The CDR3 region is CASSYSGQGASYEQYF. CDR3 DNA sequence: TGTGCCAGCAGTTACTCGGGACAGGGGGCTTCGTACGAGCAGTACTTC.

The rearrangement links TRBV9 to TRBJ2-2; D uncertain. V shed 0 bases and J shed 7 bases, with 13 bases lying between them. From germline, CDR1 is SGDLS and CDR2 YYNGEE. This CDR3 is built from 15 residues. The CDR3 reads CASSVEVFYGGELFF. CDR3 sequence (DNA): TGTGCCAGCAGCGTAGAGGTTTTTTATGGCGGGGAGCTGTTTTTT.

This sequence joins TRBV29-1 and TRBJ2-3, with 10 bases lining up with TRBD2. Per the germline V gene, CDR1 is SQVTM and CDR2 is ANQGSEA. The CDR3 is made up of 16 amino acids. J gave up 0 bases and V 5 bases, and 8 bases lay outside the gene matches. The CDR3 sequence is CSVLAGAPRSTDTQYF. The CDR3, as DNA: TGCAGCGTTCTAGCGGGAGCCCCTAGAAGCACAGATACGCAGTATTTT.

This clonotype was detected a few times. This chain joins TRBV24-1 and TRBJ2-1; the match to TRBD2 covers 8 bases. With 4 bases clipped from V and 9 bases from J, the junction kept 7 bases outside the gene matches. This CDR3 has 14 amino acids. Germline CDR1 KGHDR, CDR2 SFDVKD. The CDR3 protein is CATSEGGLGGEQFF. As DNA, the CDR3 is TGTGCCACCAGTGAGGGGGGACTAGGGGGTGAGCAGTTCTTC.

This rearrangement joins TRBV9 to TRBJ2-2; D possibly corresponds to TRBD1 (6 bases). Trimming left V 0 bases short and J 6 bases short, with 12 bases between. Germline CDR1 SGDLS, CDR2 YYNGEE. The CDR3 covers 15 residues. The CDR3 here is CASSVAAGDPGELFF. The CDR3, as DNA: TGTGCCAGCAGCGTAGCCGCAGGGGATCCCGGGGAGCTGTTTTTT.

This clonotype has more than one count but fewer than ten. This chain links TRBV14 with TRBJ2-1; 7 nucleotides align to TRBD1. The CDR3 has 16 amino acids. The V and J ends lost 4 bases and 0 bases, in that order; junction bases with no gene match: 6. Germline CDR1 and CDR2: SGHDN and FVKESK. CDR3 DNA sequence: TGTGCCAGCAGCCCAGGACAGGCGAGCTCCTACAATGAGCAGTTCTTC. The encoded protein is CASSPGQASSYNEQFF. Full variable domain (outside the CDR3, taken from reference TRBV14 and TRBJ2-1): EAGVTQFPSHSVIEKGQTVTLRCDPISGHDNLYWYRRVMGKEIKFLLHFVKESKQDESGMPNNRFLAERTGGTYSTLKVQPAELEDSGVYFCASSPGQASSYNEQFFGPGTRLTVL.

V gene TRBV6-2 or TRBV6-3 combines with J gene TRBJ2-1; 11 bases fit TRBD2. V gave up 5 bases and J gave up 0 bases; unmatched junction bases: 3. In germline, CDR1 is MNHEY, CDR2 SVGEGT. The CDR3 loop spans 16 amino acids. In DNA, the CDR3 is TGTGCCAGCAGTATAGCGGGGGGGAGCTCCTACAATGAGCAGTTCTTC. Protein: CASSIAGGSSYNEQFF.

At least ten counts were recorded for this clonotype. The chain couples TRBV2 to TRBJ2-7; a weak D match, TRBD2 (5 bases). Trimming cost V 3 bases and J 0 bases, with 6 bases left between them. The CDR3 has 13 amino acids. Germline CDR1 and CDR2: SNHLY and FYNNEI. This CDR3 is CASSEGASYEQYF. The CDR3 bases are TGTGCCAGCAGTGAGGGAGCCTCCTACGAGCAGTACTTC.

The chain links TRBV2 to TRBJ2-5; 10 nucleotides match TRBD2. The V gene end was trimmed by 3 bases and the J gene end by 5 bases; junction bases not matched to a gene: 3. This CDR3 region has 14 residues. The germline CDR1 and CDR2 sequences are SNHLY and FYNNEI. The CDR3 DNA is TGTGCCAGCAGTGATCTAGCGGGGGAGGAGACCCAGTACTTC. Translating it yields CASSDLAGEETQYF.

This CDR3 is CASSDFPLVGGGNEQFF. The CDR3 DNA follows: TGTGCCAGCAGTGACTTCCCCCTCGTGGGGGGGGGAAATGAGCAGTTCTTC. This chain joins TRBV6-1 and TRBJ2-1; TRBD2 matches at 7 bases. This CDR3 has 17 residues. V lost 3 bases and J lost 7; bases outside the gene matches: 15. The germline gives CDR1 MNHNS, CDR2 SASEGT.

This sequence joins TRBV10-3 and TRBJ2-2; D call uncertain. CDR1 and CDR2 from the germline V gene are ENHRY and SYGVKD. CDR3 length equals 15 residues. V gave up 0 bases and J gave up 0 bases, with 5 bases separating them. The CDR3 loop reads CAISESTSNTGELFF. As DNA, the CDR3 is TGTGCCATCAGTGAGTCCACCTCGAACACCGGGGAGCTGTTTTTT.

The chain uses TRBV7-9 and TRBJ2-1; D is ambiguous. Trimming stripped 2 bases from V and 12 bases from J, with 5 bases between. The germline V gene has CDR1 SEHNR and CDR2 FQNEAQ (reference sequence). The CDR3 is made up of 10 amino acids. The CDR3 bases are TGTGCCAGCAGCTTAATCGGGCAGTTCTTC. Its protein product is CASSLIGQFF.

The J gene is TRBJ2-5, the V gene TRBV7-9, with 7 bases aligning to TRBD2. This CDR3 is 14 amino acids long. Losses at the gene ends were 5 bases for V and 2 bases for J; bases not matched to a gene: 5. CDR1 SEHNR and CDR2 FQNEAQ come from the germline V gene (reference sequence). As DNA, the CDR3 is TGTGCCAGCAGCCGACTAGCCCAACAAGAGACCCAGTACTTC. Translated: CASSRLAQQETQYF.

V gene TRBV28 combines with J gene TRBJ2-7; D is possibly TRBD2 (6 bases). V lost 6 bases to trimming and J lost 0 bases, with 15 bases between them. CDR1 and CDR2 (germline): MDHEN, SYDVKM. This CDR3 region has 15 residues. CDR3 residues: CASSTPDGSSYEQYF. The CDR3 bases are TGTGCCAGCAGCACCCCGGACGGGAGCTCCTACGAGCAGTACTTC.

The chain recombines TRBV28 with TRBJ2-7, with no clear D. The CDR3 extends over 13 amino acids. Looked up from germline, CDR1 is MDHEN and CDR2 is SYDVKM. Trimming cost V 5 bases and J 2 bases, with 10 bases left between them. For the CDR3, the DNA is TGTGCCAGCAGTACAGTCCTACCCTACGAGCAGTACTTC. Amino acid sequence: CASSTVLPYEQYF.

This clonotype occurred many times. The CDR3 region has the DNA TGCGCCAGCAAACAAATGGACCCAAACAATGAGCAGTTCTTC. Protein product: CASKQMDPNNEQFF. V gene TRBV5-1 combines with J gene TRBJ2-1; no clear D. Germline V gene data show CDR1 as SGHRS and CDR2 as YFSETQ. Trimming took 6 bases from V and 5 from J, leaving 15 bases between them. The length of the CDR3 is 14 residues.

V usage is TRBV11-2 and J usage is TRBJ2-5; D might be TRBD2 (5 bases). The CDR3 spans 16 residues. Germline V gives CDR1 SGHAT, CDR2 FQNNGV. V shed 3 bases and J shed 2 bases, with 16 bases lying between them. CDR3 sequence reads: CASSLRGSAGQETQYF. The CDR3 DNA follows: TGTGCCAGCAGCTTGCGAGGGAGCGCTGGACAAGAGACCCAGTACTTC.

This clonotype was seen a handful of times. V is TRBV3-1 and J is TRBJ1-5; possibly TRBD1 for D (5 bases). V was cut by 0 bases and J by 5 bases, with 8 bases left in between. Germline loops: CDR1 LGHDT, CDR2 YNNKEL (reference sequence). The CDR3 sequence is 14 residues long. The CDR3 here is CASSQELGDQPQHF. DNA for the CDR3: TGTGCCAGCAGCCAAGAACTAGGGGATCAGCCCCAGCATTTT.

This clonotype occurred many times. The V gene is TRBV4-1, the J gene TRBJ2-1; D remains unclear. CDR1 is MGHRA, CDR2 YSYEKL, per germline. The CDR3 extends over 12 amino acids. Deletions cut 2 bases from V and 5 bases from J, with 4 bases between. The CDR3 DNA reads as TGCGCCAGCAGCCAACGTAACAATGAGCAGTTCTTC. Translation: CASSQRNNEQFF.